Following are 25 T cell receptor beta chains from one sample sequenced in a study of CD8+ T cells in alopecia areata. Indicated treatment: oral pan-JAK inhibitor, 5-10 mg twice daily. Following extraction, RNA underwent reverse transcription to cDNA, which served as the sequencing template. The data were produced by immunoSEQ multiplex PCR, yet TCRdb's version contains in-frame clones alone and is incomplete. The sample includes roughly 190,000 clones, roughly 70% of them seen just once. The material was CD4+ T cells sorted from blood, obtained around week 50, from a patient treated with tofacitinib. Receptors were obtained from a human donor with alopecia areata.

The rearrangement joins TRBV29-1 to TRBJ2-2; TRBD1 agrees at 8 bases. The CDR3 runs to 14 residues. Germline trimming cut 7 bases from V and 6 bases from J; bases unmatched to any gene: 10. Germline CDR1 reads SQVTM; CDR2 reads ANQGSEA. CDR3 nucleotide sequence: TGCAGCGCTGTTCAGGGGGCGATATCCGGGGAGCTGTTTTTT. Protein: CSAVQGAISGELFF.

The chain joins TRBV20-1 to TRBJ2-3; perhaps TRBD2 as D (5 bases). The CDR3 consists of 10 residues. Looked up from germline, CDR1 is DFQATT and CDR2 is SNEGSKA (reference sequence). Trimming shortened V by 6 bases and J by 9 bases, and 10 bases separated the two germline ends. The CDR3 DNA sequence: TGCAGTGCACAAGCGGAGACGCAGTATTTT. Translating gives CSAQAETQYF.

The rearrangement joins TRBV5-6 to TRBJ2-5; D is ambiguous. This CDR3 is 11 amino acids long. V was pared by 4 bases and J by 5 bases, with 6 bases between. Germline CDR1 and CDR2: SGHDT and YYEEEE. The CDR3 loop is CASSEGETQYF. The CDR3 bases are TGTGCCAGCAGCGAAGGGGAGACCCAGTACTTC.

V and J are TRBV30 and TRBJ2-3, with no clear D. Germline loops: CDR1 GTSNPN, CDR2 SVGIG (reference sequence). V was pared by 3 bases and J by 0 bases, with 16 bases between. The CDR3 runs 16 residues. DNA of the CDR3: TGTGCCTGGAGACGGTCCGGGCTGGGCAGCACAGATACGCAGTATTTT. Protein: CAWRRSGLGSTDTQYF. The full variable domain, rest sourced from reference TRBV30 and TRBJ2-3, is SQTIHQWPATLVQPVGSPLSLECTVEGTSNPNLYWYRQAAGRGLQLLFYSVGIGQISSEVPQNLSASRPQDRQFILSSKKLLLSDSGFYLCAWRRSGLGSTDTQYFGPGTRLTVL.

CDR3 coding DNA: TGTGCCTGCTCCCTTGGGACTGAAGCTTTCTTT. Translation gives CACSLGTEAFF. The chain carries TRBV30 and TRBJ1-1; no clear D. This CDR3 has 11 amino acids. CDR1 is GTSNPN, CDR2 SVGIG, per germline (reference sequence). The germline V and J ends were trimmed by 6 bases and 5 bases, with 10 bases remaining between them. The variable domain in full, completed from reference TRBV30 and TRBJ1-1, reads SQTIHQWPATLVQPVGSPLSLECTVEGTSNPNLYWYRQAAGRGLQLLFYSVGIGQISSEVPQNLSASRPQDRQFILSSKKLLLSDSGFYLCACSLGTEAFFGQGTRLTVV.

The chain uses TRBV15 and TRBJ1-2; D uncertain. The CDR3 totals 14 residues. Germline CDR1 and CDR2: LNHNV and YYDKDF (reference sequence). Trimming shortened V by 5 bases and J by 4 bases, and 14 bases separated the two germline ends. CDR3 protein: CATSAHRELYGYTF. As DNA, the CDR3 is TGTGCCACCAGCGCGCATAGGGAGCTCTATGGCTACACCTTC.

This clone was counted a single time. V and J are TRBV11-3 and TRBJ1-1; D unresolved. V was shortened by 4 bases and J by 11 bases, with 14 bases between the two germline ends. The germline V gene has CDR1 SGHNT and CDR2 YENEEA. CDR3 length: 12 amino acids. CDR3 sequence: CASSSIDGRAFF. The CDR3 DNA reads as TGTGCCAGCAGCTCAATCGACGGCAGGGCTTTCTTT.

The chain recombines TRBV2 with TRBJ1-1; D is perhaps TRBD1 (5 bases). V shed 6 bases and J shed 1 base, with 12 bases lying between them. CDR1 and CDR2 from the germline V gene are SNHLY and FYNNEI. CDR3 length equals 14 residues. The CDR3 DNA is TGTGCCAGCAGGACTCCCAGGGAGAACACTGAAGCTTTCTTT. Translated: CASRTPRENTEAFF.

The sample holds a few counts of this clone. The gene calls are TRBV5-1 and TRBJ1-2; TRBD1 is a possible D gene (5 bases). In germline, CDR1 is SGHRS, CDR2 YFSETQ. Trimming removed 4 bases from V and 6 bases from J, with 13 bases in between. The CDR3 runs 13 residues. CDR3 sequence (DNA): TGCGCCAGCAGCGCCAGACCGGGGGATGGCTACACCTTC. Amino acids: CASSARPGDGYTF.

The gene calls are TRBV7-2 and TRBJ1-2; weak D call: TRBD1 (5 bases). The CDR3 is made up of 16 amino acids. The germline gives CDR1 SGHTA, CDR2 FQGNSA. V gave up 2 bases and J gave up 5 bases, with 18 bases separating them. CDR3 sequence (DNA): TGTGCCAGCAGCTTATCCCAAGTGGCGGGACTATATGGCTACACCTTC. This translates into CASSLSQVAGLYGYTF. Based on the CDR3 plus reference TRBV7-2 and TRBJ1-2, the full variable domain is GAGVSQSPSNKVTEKGKDVELRCDPISGHTALYWYRQSLGQGLEFLIYFQGNSAPDKSGLPSDRFSAERTGGSVSTLTIQRTQQEDSAVYLCASSLSQVAGLYGYTFGSGTRLTVV.

This clone was detected only once. The chain recombines TRBV6-6 with TRBJ2-6; tentatively, D is TRBD1 (6 bases). Germline V gene sequence: CDR1 MNHNY, CDR2 SVGAGI (reference sequence). The CDR3 is made up of 14 amino acids. The germline V and J ends were trimmed by 0 bases and 7 bases, with 7 bases remaining between them. CDR3 in DNA: TGTGCCAGCAGTTACTCACAGGGAGCCAACGTCCTGACTTTC. Its protein is CASSYSQGANVLTF.

The CDR3 reads CASKIDKGADTQYF. The CDR3 nucleotides are TGTGCCAGCAAAATTGACAAGGGTGCAGATACGCAGTATTTT. V usage is TRBV2 and J usage is TRBJ2-3; D gene uncertain. The CDR3 has 14 amino acids. Trimming removed 7 bases at V and 4 bases at J, with 15 bases between. Per the germline V gene, CDR1 is SNHLY and CDR2 is FYNNEI.

This rearrangement joins TRBV5-6 to TRBJ1-4, with no clear D. The CDR3 totals 14 residues. Trimming removed 4 bases from V and 4 bases from J, with 11 bases in between. Per germline, CDR1 SGHDT and CDR2 YYEEEE. The CDR3 bases are TGTGCCAGCAGCCAGGACGGCCGTAATGAAAAACTGTTTTTT. Residues: CASSQDGRNEKLFF.

The V call is TRBV7-2, the J call TRBJ1-1; D gene ambiguous. This CDR3 is 15 amino acids long. Trimming removed 1 base from V and 4 bases from J, with 13 bases in between. Germline V gene sequence: CDR1 SGHTA, CDR2 FQGNSA. The DNA for the CDR3 is TGTGCCAGCAGCTTAGTGGAGGGCGCGGGCACTGAAGCTTTCTTT. This codes for CASSLVEGAGTEAFF.

This chain links TRBV29-1 with TRBJ2-1; the D is unclear. CDR1 SQVTM and CDR2 ANQGSEA come from the germline V gene. The length of the CDR3 is 13 residues. Between the trimmed V and J ends, which lost 4 bases and 6 bases, there was a span of 13 bases. The CDR3 DNA reads TGCAGCGTTGGTCTAGGGATCGGCAATGAGCAGTTCTTC. Protein product: CSVGLGIGNEQFF.

This clone appeared once. This chain uses TRBV15 with TRBJ1-4, with D perhaps matching TRBD1 (5 bases). Between the trimmed V and J ends, which lost 1 base and 8 bases, there was a span of 14 bases. The CDR3 extends over 15 amino acids. Germline V lookup: CDR1 LNHNV, CDR2 YYDKDF (reference sequence). The CDR3 reads CATSRVKGRNEKLFF. The CDR3 nucleotides are TGTGCCACCAGCAGAGTTAAGGGGCGGAACGAAAAACTGTTTTTT.

The genes are TRBV29-1 and TRBJ2-5; weak D call: TRBD2 (6 bases). The CDR3 loop spans 11 amino acids. Trimming pared 6 bases from V and 11 bases from J, leaving 16 bases between. Germline CDR1 reads SQVTM; CDR2 reads ANQGSEA. This chain's CDR3 is CSVLTSGEQYF. The CDR3 region has the DNA TGCAGCGTCCTGACCTCGGGGGAGCAGTACTTC.

The chain uses TRBV30 and TRBJ1-2; weak D call: TRBD1 (5 bases). Trimming cost V 3 bases and J 0 bases, with 11 bases left between them. Germline CDR1 is GTSNPN and CDR2 is SVGIG (reference sequence). The CDR3 covers 14 residues. CDR3 in DNA: TGTGCCTGGAGGGGAGACAGAGCTAACTATGGCTACACCTTC. Translating gives CAWRGDRANYGYTF.

This clone showed up many times. The J gene is TRBJ2-4, the V gene TRBV4-2; possible D gene TRBD2, 5 bases. V was shortened by 3 bases and J by 4 bases, with 16 bases between the two germline ends. The CDR3 length is 16 residues. CDR1 LGHNA and CDR2 YNFKEQ come from the germline V gene. The CDR3 sequence is CASSHSWESGKNIQYF. DNA of the CDR3: TGTGCCAGCAGCCACTCATGGGAGAGTGGAAAAAACATTCAGTACTTC.

There are a few counts of this clone. The V and J genes are TRBV2 and TRBJ1-5, with D unresolved. This CDR3 spans 14 amino acids. CDR1 is SNHLY, CDR2 FYNNEI, per germline. V was cut by 4 bases and J by 0 bases, with 7 bases left in between. This chain's CDR3 is CASSASTSNQPQHF. CDR3 sequence (DNA): TGTGCCAGCAGTGCCAGTACTAGCAATCAGCCCCAGCATTTT.

This clone has a count of ten or more. The chain links TRBV7-2 to TRBJ2-3; a weak D match, TRBD1 (5 bases). Looked up from germline, CDR1 is SGHTA and CDR2 is FQGNSA. With 4 bases removed from V and 2 bases from J, the gap between germline ends came to 10 bases. This CDR3 contains 14 residues. The CDR3 reads CASSSLGATDTQYF. CDR3 sequence (DNA): TGTGCCAGCAGCTCACTTGGGGCCACAGATACGCAGTATTTT.

V gene TRBV7-9 combines with J gene TRBJ1-2; 7 positions match TRBD1. This CDR3 contains 14 residues. Germline CDR1 and CDR2: SEHNR and FQNEAQ (reference sequence). The V segment lost 5 bases and the J segment 6 bases; nucleotides outside the gene matches: 9. The CDR3 DNA reads as TGTGCCAGCAGCACACGACAGGGTGTGGATGGCTACACCTTC. It translates to CASSTRQGVDGYTF.

V usage is TRBV18 and J usage is TRBJ1-1; D is possibly TRBD1 (5 bases). The CDR3 is 12 amino acids. Looked up from germline, CDR1 is KGHSH and CDR2 is LQKENI. V was shortened by 2 bases and J by 4 bases, with 5 bases between the two germline ends. CDR3 amino acids: CASSPTGTEAFF. DNA for the CDR3: TGTGCCAGCTCACCAACAGGCACTGAAGCTTTCTTT.

This chain connects TRBV5-1 to TRBJ2-3; 11 nucleotides agree with TRBD2. The germline CDR1 and CDR2 sequences are SGHRS and YFSETQ. The CDR3 is made up of 16 amino acids. Trimming took 1 base from V and 5 from J; bases not matched to a gene: 6. The chain's CDR3 is CASSLTTSGGRDTQYF. As DNA, the CDR3 is TGCGCCAGCAGCTTGACAACTAGCGGGGGACGAGATACGCAGTATTTT.

The chain recombines TRBV29-1 with TRBJ1-2; no firm D call. The CDR3 runs to 13 residues. Germline CDR1 reads SQVTM; CDR2 reads ANQGSEA. V was shortened by 2 bases and J by 7 bases, with 14 bases between the two germline ends. In DNA form, the CDR3 reads TGCAGCGTTGAACCCCCGGGGTGGGGTGGCTACACCTTC. Its protein product is CSVEPPGWGGYTF.